This T cell receptor (beta chain) was recovered during a study of vaccination and CD4 T cells after COVID-19. V lost 5 bases, J lost 6 bases, and 10 bases lay in between. Germline V CDR1 and CDR2: SGHTA, FQGNSA. This CDR3 is 12 amino acids long. Oncomine TCR Beta short-read sequencing was applied to DNA from cultured CD4+ T cells. Genomic DNA was isolated from CD4+ T cells that had been cultured. From the PCR reads, TCRdb called clonotypes with MiXCR, one entry per CDR3 protein. Of roughly 20,000 distinct CDR3 sequences listed, roughly 50% are singletons. Remarks on this clonotype: Its antigen is still unknown.

Time point specified: late sampling 161 to 241 days after vaccination in three convalescent patients. The treatment: roughly ten-day PBMC culture with coronavirus spike peptide pools or control peptides (ViraFEST assay). ViraFEST relied on peptide pools to expand antigen-specific T cells; the TCRs were sequenced afterward. This receptor was obtained from a human donor who had recovered from COVID-19. The material sequenced was CD4+ T cells from blood, cultured in vitro, taken about 7 months after SARS-CoV-2 vaccination. V gene TRBV7-2 combines with J gene TRBJ2-5, with unresolved D. CDR3 nucleotide sequence: TGTGCCAGCAGCCGCACAATACAGACCCAGTACTTC. This gives the protein CASSRTIQTQYF.